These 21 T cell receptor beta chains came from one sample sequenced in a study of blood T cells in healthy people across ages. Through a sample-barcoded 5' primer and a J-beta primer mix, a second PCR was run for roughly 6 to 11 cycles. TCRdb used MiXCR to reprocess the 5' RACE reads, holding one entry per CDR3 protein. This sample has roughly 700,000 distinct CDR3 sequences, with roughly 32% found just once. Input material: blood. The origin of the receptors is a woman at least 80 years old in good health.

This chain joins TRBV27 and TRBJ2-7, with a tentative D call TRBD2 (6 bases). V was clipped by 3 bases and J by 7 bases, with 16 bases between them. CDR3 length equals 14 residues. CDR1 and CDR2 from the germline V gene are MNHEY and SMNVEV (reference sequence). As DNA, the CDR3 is TGTGCCAGCAGTTTTGGGGGGTCCGTGGGGGAGCAGTACTTC. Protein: CASSFGGSVGEQYF.

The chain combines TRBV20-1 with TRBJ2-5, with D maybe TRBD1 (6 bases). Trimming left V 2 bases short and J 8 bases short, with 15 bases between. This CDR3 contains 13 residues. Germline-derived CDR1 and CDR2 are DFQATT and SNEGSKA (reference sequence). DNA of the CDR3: TGCAGTGCTAGACTTAACCCAGGGGAAACCCAGTACTTC. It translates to CSARLNPGETQYF.

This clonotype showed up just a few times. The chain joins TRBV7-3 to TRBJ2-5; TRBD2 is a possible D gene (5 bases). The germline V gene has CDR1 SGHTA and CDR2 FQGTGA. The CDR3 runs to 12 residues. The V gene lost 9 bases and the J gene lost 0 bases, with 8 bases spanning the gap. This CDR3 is CASLRDQETQYF. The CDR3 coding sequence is TGTGCCAGTCTGCGGGACCAAGAGACCCAGTACTTC.

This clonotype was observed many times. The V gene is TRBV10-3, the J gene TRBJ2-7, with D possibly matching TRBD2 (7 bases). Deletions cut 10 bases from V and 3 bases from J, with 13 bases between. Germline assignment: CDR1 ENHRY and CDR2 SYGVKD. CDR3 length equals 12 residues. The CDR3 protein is CATGGEFYEQYF. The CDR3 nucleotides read TGTGCCACGGGGGGCGAATTCTACGAGCAGTACTTC.

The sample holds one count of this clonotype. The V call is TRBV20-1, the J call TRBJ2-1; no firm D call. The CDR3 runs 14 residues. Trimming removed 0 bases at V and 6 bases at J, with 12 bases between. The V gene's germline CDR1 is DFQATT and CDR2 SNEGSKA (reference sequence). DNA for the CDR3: TGCAGTGCTAGAGATCTCGAGACTGTCAATGAGCAGTTCTTC. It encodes CSARDLETVNEQFF.

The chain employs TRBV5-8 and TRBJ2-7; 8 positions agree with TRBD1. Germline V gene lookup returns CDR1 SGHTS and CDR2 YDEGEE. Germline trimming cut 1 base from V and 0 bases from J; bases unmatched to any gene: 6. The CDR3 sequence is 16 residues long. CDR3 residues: CASSLTSGTGSYEQYF. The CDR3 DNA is TGTGCCAGCAGCTTGACCTCCGGGACAGGCTCCTACGAGCAGTACTTC. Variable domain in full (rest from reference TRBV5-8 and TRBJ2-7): EAGVTQSPTHLIKTRGQQATLRCSPISGHTSVYWYQQALGLGLQFLLWYDEGEERNRGNFPPRFSGRQFPNYSSELNVNALELEDSALYLCASSLTSGTGSYEQYFGPGTRLTVT.

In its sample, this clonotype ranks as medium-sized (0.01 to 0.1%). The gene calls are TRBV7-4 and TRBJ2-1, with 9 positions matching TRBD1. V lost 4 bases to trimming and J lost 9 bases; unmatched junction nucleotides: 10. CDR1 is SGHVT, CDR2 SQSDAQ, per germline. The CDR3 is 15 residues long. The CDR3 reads CASSSRQGERSEQFF. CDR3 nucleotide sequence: TGTGCCAGCAGCTCCCGACAGGGGGAGAGGAGTGAGCAGTTCTTC. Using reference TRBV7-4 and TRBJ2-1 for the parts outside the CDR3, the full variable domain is GAGVSQSPRYKVAKRGRDVALRCDSISGHVTLYWYRQTLGQGSEVLTYSQSDAQRDKSGRPSGRFSAERPERSVSTLKIQRTEQGDSAVYLCASSSRQGERSEQFFGPGTRLTVL.

The CDR3 sequence is CASSPRSHRGSPYEQYF. The CDR3 DNA is TGTGCCAGCAGCCCAAGGTCGCACAGGGGGAGCCCCTACGAGCAGTACTTC. The chain couples TRBV7-2 to TRBJ2-7, with 8 bases aligning to TRBD1. CDR3 length equals 17 residues. Germline V gene sequence: CDR1 SGHTA, CDR2 FQGNSA. The junction had 14 bases not matched to a gene; V was cut back by 5 bases and J by 2 bases. The full variable domain, completed using reference TRBV7-2 and TRBJ2-7, is GAGVSQSPSNKVTEKGKDVELRCDPISGHTALYWYRQSLGQGLEFLIYFQGNSAPDKSGLPSDRFSAERTGGSVSTLTIQRTQQEDSAVYLCASSPRSHRGSPYEQYFGPGTRLTVT.

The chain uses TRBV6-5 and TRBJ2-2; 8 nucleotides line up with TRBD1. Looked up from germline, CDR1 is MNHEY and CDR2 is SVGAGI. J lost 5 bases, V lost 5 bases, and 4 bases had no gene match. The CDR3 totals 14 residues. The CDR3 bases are TGTGCCAGCAGTGGGGGACAGGCAACCGGGGAGCTGTTTTTT. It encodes CASSGGQATGELFF.

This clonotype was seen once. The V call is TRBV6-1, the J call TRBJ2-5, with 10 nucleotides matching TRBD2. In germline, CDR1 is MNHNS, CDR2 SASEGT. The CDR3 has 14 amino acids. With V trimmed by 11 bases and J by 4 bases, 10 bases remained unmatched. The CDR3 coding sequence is TGTGCCGGACGAAGCGGGGGGGCCTCAGAGACCCAGTACTTC. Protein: CAGRSGGASETQYF.

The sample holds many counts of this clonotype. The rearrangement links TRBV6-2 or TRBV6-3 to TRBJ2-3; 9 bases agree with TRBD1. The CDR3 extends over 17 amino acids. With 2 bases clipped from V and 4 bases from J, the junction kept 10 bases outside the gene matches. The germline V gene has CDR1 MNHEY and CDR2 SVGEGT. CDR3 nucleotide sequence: TGTGCCAGCAGTTACCCCCTTGGGGGGGACAGGGCAGATACGCAGTATTTT. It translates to CASSYPLGGDRADTQYF.

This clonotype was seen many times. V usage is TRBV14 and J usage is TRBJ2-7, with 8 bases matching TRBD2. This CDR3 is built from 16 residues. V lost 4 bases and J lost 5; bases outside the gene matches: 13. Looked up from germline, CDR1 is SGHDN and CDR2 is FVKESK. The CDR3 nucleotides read TGTGCCAGCAGCCGGATACCGGGACTAGGAAATGACGAGCAGTACTTC. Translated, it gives CASSRIPGLGNDEQYF.

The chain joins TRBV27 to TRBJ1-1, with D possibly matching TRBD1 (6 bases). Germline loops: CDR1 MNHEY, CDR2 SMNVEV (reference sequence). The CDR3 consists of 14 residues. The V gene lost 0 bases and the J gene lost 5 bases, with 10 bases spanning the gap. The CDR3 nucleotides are TGTGCCAGCAGTTTATCGTCAGGGGTGACTGAAGCTTTCTTT. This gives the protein CASSLSSGVTEAFF.

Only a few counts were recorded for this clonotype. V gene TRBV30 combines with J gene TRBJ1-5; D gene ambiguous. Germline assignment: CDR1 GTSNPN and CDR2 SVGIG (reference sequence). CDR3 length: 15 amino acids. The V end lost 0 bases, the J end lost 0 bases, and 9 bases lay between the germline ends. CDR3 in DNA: TGTGCCTGGAGTGTTCGAGCGGTTAGCAATCAGCCCCAGCATTTT. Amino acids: CAWSVRAVSNQPQHF.

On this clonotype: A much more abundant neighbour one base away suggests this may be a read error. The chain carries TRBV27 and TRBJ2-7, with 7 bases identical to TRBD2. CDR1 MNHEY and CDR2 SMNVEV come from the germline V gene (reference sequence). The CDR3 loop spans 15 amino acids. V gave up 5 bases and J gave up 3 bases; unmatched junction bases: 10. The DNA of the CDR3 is TGTGCCAGCAGTCCCCAGCGGGGAGTTCGCTACGAGCAGTACTTC. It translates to CASSPQRGVRYEQYF.

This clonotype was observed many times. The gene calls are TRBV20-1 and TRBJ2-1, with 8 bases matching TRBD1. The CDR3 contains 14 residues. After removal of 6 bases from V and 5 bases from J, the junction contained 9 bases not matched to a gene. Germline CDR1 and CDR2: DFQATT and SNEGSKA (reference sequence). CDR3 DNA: TGCAGTGCCCCATCAGGGGGCAGAAACAATGAGCAGTTCTTC. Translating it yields CSAPSGGRNNEQFF.

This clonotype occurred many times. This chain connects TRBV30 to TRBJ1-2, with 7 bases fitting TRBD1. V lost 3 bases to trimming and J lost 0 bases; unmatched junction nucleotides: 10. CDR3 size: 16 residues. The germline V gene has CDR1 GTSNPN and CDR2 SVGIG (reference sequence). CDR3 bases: TGTGCCTGGAGCTTGGTCGGACAGGCCGCTAACTATGGCTACACCTTC. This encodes CAWSLVGQAANYGYTF.

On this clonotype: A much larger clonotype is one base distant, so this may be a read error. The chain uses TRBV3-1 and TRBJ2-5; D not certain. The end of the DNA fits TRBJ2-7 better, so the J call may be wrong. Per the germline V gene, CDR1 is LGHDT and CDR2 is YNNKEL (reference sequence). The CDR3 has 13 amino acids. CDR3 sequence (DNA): TGTGCCGGCAGCCAAGAAAACTTATACGAGCAGTACTTC. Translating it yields CAGSQENLYEQYF.

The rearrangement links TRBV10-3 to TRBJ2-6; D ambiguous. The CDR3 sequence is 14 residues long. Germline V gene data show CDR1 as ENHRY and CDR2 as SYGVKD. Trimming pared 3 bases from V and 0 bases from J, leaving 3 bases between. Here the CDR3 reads CAISEGSGANVLTF. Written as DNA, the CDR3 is TGTGCCATCAGTGAAGGCTCTGGGGCCAACGTCCTGACTTTC.

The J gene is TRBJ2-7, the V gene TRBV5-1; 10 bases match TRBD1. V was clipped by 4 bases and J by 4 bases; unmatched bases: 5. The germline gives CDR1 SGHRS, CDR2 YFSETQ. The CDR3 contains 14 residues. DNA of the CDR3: TGCGCCAGCAGCCCGGAGGGACAGGGGTACGAGCAGTACTTC. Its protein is CASSPEGQGYEQYF. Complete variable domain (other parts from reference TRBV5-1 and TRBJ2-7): KAGVTQTPRYLIKTRGQQVTLSCSPISGHRSVSWYQQTPGQGLQFLFEYFSETQRNKGNFPGRFSGRQFSNSRSEMNVSTLELGDSALYLCASSPEGQGYEQYFGPGTRLTVT.

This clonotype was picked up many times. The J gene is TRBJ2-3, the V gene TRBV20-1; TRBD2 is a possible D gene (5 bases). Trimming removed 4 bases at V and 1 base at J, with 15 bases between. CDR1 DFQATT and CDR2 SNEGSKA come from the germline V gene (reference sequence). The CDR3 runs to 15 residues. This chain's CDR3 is CSAILPDSRTDTQYF. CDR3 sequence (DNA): TGCAGTGCTATATTACCGGACTCGCGCACAGATACGCAGTATTTT.